Listed below are T cell receptor beta chains from one sample, sequenced in a study of OX40 agonist ivuxolimab in advanced cancers. The repertoire was sequenced with immunoSEQ multiplex PCR; TCRdb's copy has only in-frame clones and lacks some. The data hold around 83,000 clones, with about 90% observed a single time. The specimen comprised CD4+ or CD8+ T cells sorted from blood, sampled in a trial of the OX40 agonist ivuxolimab. Source of these receptors: an adult with an advanced solid tumor such as melanoma, head and neck, liver or kidney cancer. Both conserved end residues are part of each CDR3. A D gene is named only where the DNA matches it firmly. Size is stated for part of the rows, as once, few or many counts, or as a class when the clone is expanded.

D	J	V	size	CDR3
TRBD1	TRBJ1-2	TRBV14	.	CASSQLQGANGYTF
.	TRBJ2-5	TRBV11-3	.	CASSFDPAGTQYF
TRBD2	TRBJ2-1	TRBV5-1	.	CASSLGLAGANNEQFF
TRBD1	TRBJ2-2	TRBV5-1	.	CASSVQGIGTGELFF
.	TRBJ1-1	TRBV28	.	CASSQGTFTEAFF
TRBD2	TRBJ2-2	TRBV4-3	.	CASSQDSARLATGNTGELFF
.	TRBJ1-1	TRBV30	few	CAWSVFGSNTEAFF
TRBD2	TRBJ2-3	TRBV7-2	.	CASSAAGAGTDTQYF
TRBD2	TRBJ2-1	TRBV6-6	.	CASWGGSHGNEQFF
.	TRBJ1-6	TRBV2	once	CAGGQSNSPLHF
TRBD1	TRBJ1-2	TRBV30	.	CACGTGAQANYGYTF
TRBD1	TRBJ2-7	TRBV5-6	once	CASTRQGYEQYF
TRBD2	TRBJ2-2	TRBV2	.	CASSGLAGATGELFF
.	TRBJ1-1	TRBV29-1	.	CSASPRNTEAFF
TRBD1	TRBJ1-1	TRBV6-5	few	CASNRGKNTEAFF
TRBD1	TRBJ1-2	TRBV28	.	CASSSSRGDSDYGYTF
.	TRBJ1-1	TRBV30	.	CAWIRQTNTEAFF
TRBD1	TRBJ1-3	TRBV5-4	.	CASRSDRGPGNTIYF
TRBD1	TRBJ2-7	TRBV11-3	.	CASSSSTGPYEQYF
.	TRBJ2-7	TRBV18	.	CASSPPGLPRSQGRGHWEQYF
.	TRBJ1-3	TRBV5-3	.	CARSLTVGSPLSGNTIYF
TRBD2	TRBJ2-3	TRBV5-4	few	CASRPDGGDTDTQYF
.	TRBJ2-2	TRBV10-1	.	CASSEGQNTGELFF
TRBD2	TRBJ2-1	TRBV5-4	.	CASTVGGATYNEQFF
.	TRBJ1-5	TRBV28	.	CASTGYNQPQHF
.	TRBJ1-3	TRBV18	.	CASSPLSELGNTIYF
TRBD1	TRBJ2-5	TRBV6-1	.	CASRGTGGAETQYF
.	TRBJ2-2	TRBV6-1	.	CASSEGRDTGELFF
.	TRBJ2-3	TRBV5-1	.	CASSWGQGRGTDTQYF
TRBD1	TRBJ1-6	TRBV7-3	.	CASSLSGDRSSPLHF
.	TRBJ1-4	TRBV4-3	once	CASSQERDGNEKLFF
TRBD2	TRBJ2-3	TRBV19	.	CASTRVGSSGADTQYF
.	TRBJ1-4	TRBV12-5	.	CASGLVLWGRDATNEKLFF